This T cell receptor (beta chain) was captured by sequencing in a study of PD-1 blockade in classical Hodgkin lymphoma. Overall study results and limits: Baseline diversity resembling that of newly diagnosed patients was seen in complete responders.

In germline, CDR1 is MDHEN, CDR2 SYDVKM. V dropped 1 base and J dropped 7; count of bases not matched to a gene: 12. The CDR3 is 17 residues long. This clone was recorded once. Its specificity is not known. Relapses following autologous stem cell transplantation were seen in all patients, with brentuximab vedotin exposure varying. Complete response, partial response or progressive disease made up the best responses. This table comes from immunoSEQ multiplex PCR, and its TCRdb copy is limited to in-frame clones, with some not included. The profile shows 90,000 to 100,000 clones, around 90% of them singletons.

The receptor was isolated from a human donor with classical Hodgkin lymphoma. The sequences come from peripheral blood mononuclear cells (PBMCs), collected at baseline. J is TRBJ2-2 and V is TRBV28; 7 bases are shared with TRBD1. CDR3 protein: CASSLFGTVRVGGELFF. The CDR3 nucleotides read TGTGCCAGCAGTTTATTCGGGACAGTCCGGGTTGGCGGGGAGCTGTTTTTT.